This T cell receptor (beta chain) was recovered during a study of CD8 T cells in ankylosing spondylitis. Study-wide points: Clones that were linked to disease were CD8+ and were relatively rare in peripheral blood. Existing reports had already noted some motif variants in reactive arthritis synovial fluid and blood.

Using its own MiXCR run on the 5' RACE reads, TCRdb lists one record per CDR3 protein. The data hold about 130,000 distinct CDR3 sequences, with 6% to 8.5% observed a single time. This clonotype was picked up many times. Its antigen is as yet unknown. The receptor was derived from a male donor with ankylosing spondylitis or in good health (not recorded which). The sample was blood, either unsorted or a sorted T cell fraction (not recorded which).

CDR3 DNA sequence: TGCGCCAGCAGCTTGGAGTTGAACACTGAAGCTTTCTTT. Its translation: CASSLELNTEAFF. The chain is built from TRBV5-1 and TRBJ1-1; D unclear. The V gene's germline CDR1 is SGHRS and CDR2 YFSETQ. The CDR3 length is 13 residues. Trimming left V 0 bases short and J 0 bases short, with 3 bases between.